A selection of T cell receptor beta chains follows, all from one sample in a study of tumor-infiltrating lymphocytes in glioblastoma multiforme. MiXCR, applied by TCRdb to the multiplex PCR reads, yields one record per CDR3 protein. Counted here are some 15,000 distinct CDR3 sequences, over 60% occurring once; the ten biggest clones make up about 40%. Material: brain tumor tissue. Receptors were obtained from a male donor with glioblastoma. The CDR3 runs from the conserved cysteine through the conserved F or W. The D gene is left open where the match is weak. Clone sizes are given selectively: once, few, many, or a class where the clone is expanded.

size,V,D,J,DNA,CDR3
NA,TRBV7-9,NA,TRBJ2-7,TGTGCCAGCACTCCTACGGCATGGGGCTACGAGCAGTACTTC,CASTPTAWGYEQYF
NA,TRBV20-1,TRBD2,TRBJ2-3,TGCAGTGCTAGTCGCCCCGGACTAGCGGGGGAACCGAGTAGCACAGATACGCAGTATTTT,CSASRPGLAGEPSSTDTQYF
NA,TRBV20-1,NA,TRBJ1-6,TGCAGTGATGGAGGGCGGGGTTCCGTGGATTCACCCCTCCACTTT,CSDGGRGSVDSPLHF
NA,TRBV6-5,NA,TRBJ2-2,TGTGCCAGCCGTTACAGGGAGCCCACCGGGGAGCTGTTTTTT,CASRYREPTGELFF
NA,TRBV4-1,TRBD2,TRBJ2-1,TGCGCCAGCTCAAGCTCCGGGACTAGCGGGAGAGGTGAGCAGTTCTTC,CASSSSGTSGRGEQFF
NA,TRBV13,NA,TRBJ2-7,TGTGCCAGCAGCGAGGGGTCCTACGAGCAGTACTTC,CASSEGSYEQYF
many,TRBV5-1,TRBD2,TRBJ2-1,TGCGCCAGCAGCACTAGCGGGAGTGATGAGCAGTTCTTC,CASSTSGSDEQFF
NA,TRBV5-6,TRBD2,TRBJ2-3,TGTGCCAGCAGCTGGGGGAGGGGCACAGATACGCAGTATTTT,CASSWGRGTDTQYF
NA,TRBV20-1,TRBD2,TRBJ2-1,TGCAGTGCTAGAGCAACTAGCGGGAGGAATGAGCAGTTCTTC,CSARATSGRNEQFF
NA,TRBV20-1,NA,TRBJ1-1,TGCAGTGCTAGCCTGGGAGGATTGAACACTGAAGCTTTCTTT,CSASLGGLNTEAFF
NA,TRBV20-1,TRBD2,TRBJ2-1,TGCAATCCAAGTTCGGAGGGTGCGTTTCGTCGGGGGGGGATGGTGCACAGGAGCTACAATAAGCAGTTCTTC,CNPSSEGAFRRGGMVHRSYNKQFF
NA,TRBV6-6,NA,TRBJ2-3,TGTGCCAGCAGCCCGGACAGAAGTGGGAATACGCAGTATTTT,CASSPDRSGNTQYF
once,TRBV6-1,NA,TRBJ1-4,TGTGCCAGCAGTGAAACCCCTTCGGGGGCGGGACTGTTTTTT,CASSETPSGAGLFF
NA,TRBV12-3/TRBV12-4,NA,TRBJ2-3,TGTGCCAGCAGTTTGGCCACAGATACGCAGTATTTT,CASSLATDTQYF
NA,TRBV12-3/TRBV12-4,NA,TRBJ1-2,TGTGCCAGCAGTTCCACAGGTTTCGGCTACACCTTC,CASSSTGFGYTF
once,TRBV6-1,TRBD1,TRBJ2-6,TGTGCCAGCAGTGAACCGGCAGGGGGATCGGGGGCCAACGTCCTGACTTTC,CASSEPAGGSGANVLTF
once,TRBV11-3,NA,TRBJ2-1,TGTGCCAGCAGCTTAGAAACGTTCCATGAGCAGTTCTTC,CASSLETFHEQFF
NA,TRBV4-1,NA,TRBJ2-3,TGCGCCAGCAGCCAGTGCATACCAGCGCATACCACAGATACGCAGTATTTC,CASSQCIPAHTTDTQYF
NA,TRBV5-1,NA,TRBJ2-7,TGCGCCAGCAGCTTGTTGAGCGGGCCCTTCTACGAGCAATACTTC,CASSLLSGPFYEQYF
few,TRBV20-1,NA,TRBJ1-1,TGCAGTGCTAGAGGTTGGGGGGGACTTGGGTCTGAAGCTCTCTTT,CSARGWGGLGSEALF
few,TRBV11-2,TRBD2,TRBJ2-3,TGTGCCAGCAGCGGCGGGCTAGCGGAGCGCGGGCCGCAGTATTTT,CASSGGLAERGPQYF
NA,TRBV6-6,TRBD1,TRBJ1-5,TGTGCCAGCAGTTGCTCGATAAGGGGGCCTCAGCCCCAGCATTTT,CASSCSIRGPQPQHF
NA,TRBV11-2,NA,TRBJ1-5,TGTGCCAACAGTTACGGGACGTGGGGCAATCAGCCCCAGCATTTT,CANSYGTWGNQPQHF
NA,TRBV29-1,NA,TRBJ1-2,TGCAGCGTTAAGTTGGCATTCAACTATGGCTACACCTTC,CSVKLAFNYGYTF
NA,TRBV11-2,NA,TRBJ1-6,TGCGCCAGCAGCAGAGAATCGGGGGCTTCACCCCTCCACTTT,CASSRESGASPLHF
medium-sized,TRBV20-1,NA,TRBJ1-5,TGCAGTGCTAGAGGGGGCAGGGAAAATCAGCCCCAGCATTTT,CSARGGRENQPQHF
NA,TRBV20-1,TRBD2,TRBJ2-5,TGCAGTGCTACTCCGACTAGCGGAGAGACCCAGTACTTC,CSATPTSGETQYF
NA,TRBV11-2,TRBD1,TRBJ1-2,TGTGCCAGCAGCTCGGGGACAGGGGTGGGCCCCCCCCCGACCTTC,CASSSGTGVGPPPTF
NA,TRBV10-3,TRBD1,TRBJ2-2,TGTGCCACAGAATCAGGGGGCAGCACCGAGGAGCTGTTTTTT,CATESGGSTEELFF
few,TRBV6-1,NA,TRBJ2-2,TGTGCCAGCAGATTGGCGGAGAACACCGTGGAGCTGTTGTTT,CASRLAENTVELLF
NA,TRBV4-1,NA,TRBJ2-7,TGCGCCAGCAGCCAAATATCAGGGGACGAGCAGTACTTC,CASSQISGDEQYF
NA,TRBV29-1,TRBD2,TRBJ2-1,TGCAGCGTCCTTCGCGGGGGGCGGAATGAGCAGTTCTTC,CSVLRGGRNEQFF
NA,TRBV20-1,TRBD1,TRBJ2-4,TGCAGTGCCAGAGACCCGGACAGGGGGTTTCGGAAAACCAAAAACATTCAGTACTTC,CSARDPDRGFRKTKNIQYF
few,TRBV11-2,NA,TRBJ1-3,TGTGCCAGCAGCTTAGTAGGCTCCTACTCTGGAAACACCATATATTTT,CASSLVGSYSGNTIYF